This record concerns one T cell receptor (beta chain) sequence. Its matching antigen is unknown. This specimen belongs to a study of shared clonotypes between healthy human individuals. Study outcomes and limitations: Rarefaction showed that sequencing of sorted subsets was incomplete (despite large depth).

Sorted subsets were amplified in replicate PCRs using approximately 0.2 ug DNA, approximately 30,000 T cell genomes. Only in-frame clones appear in the TCRdb table, and some are missing; sequencing was by immunoSEQ multiplex PCR. The data show hundreds of thousands of clones, 73% seen once. The clonotype was recovered from a woman in her twenties or thirties in good health. Sequencing was carried out using memory CD4+ T cells sorted from blood. As to subset: CD45RA-negative fraction.

This CDR3 is CASSPPSTVQGAEAFF. Here the CDR3 DNA reads TGTGCCAGCTCACCACCGTCGACAGTTCAAGGCGCTGAAGCTTTCTTT. This chain uses TRBV18 with TRBJ1-1, with D maybe TRBD1 (5 bases). Germline lookup yields CDR1 KGHSH and CDR2 LQKENI. The CDR3 is made up of 16 amino acids. V lost 0 bases and J 6 bases, leaving 17 bases between the germline ends. The complete variable domain, with remaining parts taken from reference TRBV18 and TRBJ1-1, reads NAGVMQNPRHLVRRRGQEARLRCSPMKGHSHVYWYRQLPEEGLKFMVYLQKENIIDESGMPKERFSAEFPKEGPSILRIQQVVRGDSAAYFCASSPPSTVQGAEAFFGQGTRLTVV.